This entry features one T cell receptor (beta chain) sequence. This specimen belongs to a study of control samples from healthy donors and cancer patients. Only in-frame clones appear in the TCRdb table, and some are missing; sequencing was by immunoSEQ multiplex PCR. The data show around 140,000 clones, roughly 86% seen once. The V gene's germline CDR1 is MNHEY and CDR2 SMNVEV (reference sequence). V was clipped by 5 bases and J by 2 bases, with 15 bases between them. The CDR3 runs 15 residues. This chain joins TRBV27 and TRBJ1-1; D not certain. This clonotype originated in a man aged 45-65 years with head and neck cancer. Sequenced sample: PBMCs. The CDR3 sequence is CASSPTTPRNTEAFF. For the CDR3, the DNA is TGTGCCAGCAGTCCAACTACCCCCCGAAACACTGAAGCTTTCTTT.